This T cell receptor (beta chain) emerged from a study of cytomegalovirus exposure and HLA in healthy donors. Notes on the study in general: Through in vitro validation, three CMV-associated chains were shown to be specific for CMV antigens. In a later analysis, V- and J-gene trimming of beta chains associated with a DCLRE1C missense variant, replicated independently. The study designated roughly 150 TCR beta chains cytomegalovirus-associated.

Per germline, CDR1 SGHTS and CDR2 YDEGEE. CDR3 length equals 15 residues. The V segment lost 4 bases and the J segment 3 bases; nucleotides outside the gene matches: 8. 60 Vbeta and 13 Jbeta primers were used in PCR. Produced via immunoSEQ multiplex PCR; TCRdb's table is partial and in-frame only. Of approximately 160,000 clones listed, approximately 81% are singletons. About this clone itself: Its specificity is unknown.

Sequenced sample: PBMCs. This sequence originates from a boy younger than 10 in good health and CMV-seronegative. The chain links TRBV5-8 to TRBJ2-7; 9 nucleotides line up with TRBD1. CDR3 DNA sequence: TGTGCCAGCAGCGCCACGGGGGACAGGGTCTACGAGCAGTACTTC. This translates into CASSATGDRVYEQYF.